These 13 T cell receptor beta chains share one sample of origin, sequenced in a study of shared clonotypes between healthy human individuals. Libraries were prepared by immunoSEQ multiplex PCR; TCRdb keeps only in-frame clonotypes and omits some of them. The top ten clones hold approximately 1.1% of a sample with over a million clones, roughly 95% of them seen once. The sequencing input was naive CD4+ T cells sorted from blood. Stated subset: CD45RA+ positively selected. These receptors were collected from a man younger than 40 in good health.

The chain is built from TRBV5-1 and TRBJ2-5, with D perhaps matching TRBD1 or TRBD2 (7 bases each). The length of the CDR3 is 13 residues. Trimming left V 3 bases short and J 7 bases short, with 13 bases between. Germline assignment: CDR1 SGHRS and CDR2 YFSETQ. CDR3 nucleotide sequence: TGCGCCAGCAGCTCAGGGGGGGTCAGGACCCAGTACTTC. Its protein product is CASSSGGVRTQYF.

CDR3 amino acids: CASQFRSGANVLTF. CDR3 bases: TGTGCCAGCCAGTTTCGTTCTGGGGCCAACGTCCTGACTTTC. The rearrangement uses TRBV5-5 and TRBJ2-6; D is uncertain. This CDR3 is built from 14 residues. Trimming took off 7 bases at V and 1 base at J, with 9 bases between the two ends. Germline loops: CDR1 SGHKS, CDR2 YYEKEE (reference sequence).

The rearrangement uses TRBV7-2 and TRBJ2-3, with 8 nucleotides matching TRBD1. The CDR3 spans 15 residues. Germline loops: CDR1 SGHTA, CDR2 FQGNSA. J gave up 4 bases and V 5 bases, and 8 bases lay outside the gene matches. The CDR3 sequence: CASSPDRGLSDTQYF. The CDR3 DNA reads as TGTGCCAGCAGCCCAGACAGGGGATTATCAGATACGCAGTATTTT.

The rearrangement uses TRBV10-2 and TRBJ2-7, with D maybe TRBD2 (5 bases). V shed 3 bases and J shed 2 bases, with 14 bases lying between them. Germline CDR1 reads WSHSY; CDR2 reads SAAADI. The CDR3 totals 15 residues. The CDR3 nucleotides are TGCGCCAGCAGTGACGTAAGCGGATCTCCCTACGAGCAGTACTTC. Its protein is CASSDVSGSPYEQYF.

The CDR3 region has the DNA TGTGCCAGCAGCGTAGATGAGAGCGGGGGTTCCTACAATGAGCAGTTCTTC. As protein: CASSVDESGGSYNEQFF. This chain uses TRBV9 with TRBJ2-1; 8 nucleotides agree with TRBD2. Unmatched junction bases numbered 6, after V lost 0 bases and J lost 1 base. The germline V gene has CDR1 SGDLS and CDR2 YYNGEE. The CDR3 consists of 17 residues.

This CDR3 reads CAWSVGSNYQPQHF. The CDR3 DNA is TGTGCCTGGAGTGTCGGGAGTAATTATCAGCCCCAGCATTTT. The chain links TRBV30 to TRBJ1-5, with D unresolved. Per germline, CDR1 GTSNPN and CDR2 SVGIG (reference sequence). This CDR3 comprises 14 residues. V shed 0 bases and J shed 5 bases, with 11 bases lying between them.

The V gene is TRBV7-6, the J gene TRBJ1-1; no definite D call. The germline gives CDR1 SGHVS, CDR2 FNYEAQ. V lost 5 bases to trimming and J lost 4 bases, with 20 bases between them. The CDR3 is 16 amino acids. The CDR3 sequence: CASSPPFRLNRTEAFF. The DNA for the CDR3 is TGTGCCAGCAGCCCCCCATTTCGCCTGAACCGCACTGAAGCTTTCTTT.

This rearrangement joins TRBV4-3 to TRBJ2-3; 9 bases are a match to TRBD1. Germline CDR1 LGHNA, CDR2 YSLEER. Trimming cost V 5 bases and J 5 bases; bases outside gene matches: 11. The CDR3 sequence is 16 residues long. CDR3 loop: CASSFRQGGLGDTQYF. The CDR3 bases are TGCGCCAGCAGCTTCCGACAGGGGGGCTTAGGAGATACGCAGTATTTT.

A few counts support this clone. V usage is TRBV28 and J usage is TRBJ1-5, with unresolved D. Trimming removed 4 bases from V and 4 bases from J, with 5 bases in between. The CDR3 totals 12 residues. CDR1 and CDR2 from the germline V gene are MDHEN and SYDVKM. The CDR3 DNA is TGTGCCAGCAGTTATGGGAATCAGCCCCAGCATTTT. It is translated as CASSYGNQPQHF.

This clone was seen only a few times. The chain combines TRBV6-1 with TRBJ2-5; 12 positions agree with TRBD2. The germline gives CDR1 MNHNS, CDR2 SASEGT. The CDR3 spans 15 residues. The V gene end was trimmed by 6 bases and the J gene end by 5 bases; junction bases not matched to a gene: 7. DNA for the CDR3: TGTGCCAGCAGGGAGACTAGCGGGAGTGGGGAGACCCAGTACTTC. This codes for CASRETSGSGETQYF.

With regard to this clone: Other nucleotide sequences from this sample produce the same CDR3. V is TRBV5-1 and J is TRBJ2-1, with 10 bases lining up with TRBD2. The germline V gene encodes CDR1 SGHRS and CDR2 YFSETQ. With V trimmed by 3 bases and J by 2 bases, 5 bases remained unmatched. The CDR3 is made up of 16 amino acids. CDR3 in amino acids: CASSSGLAATYNEQFF. The CDR3 bases are TGCGCCAGCAGCTCCGGACTAGCGGCCACCTACAATGAGCAGTTCTTC.

V gene TRBV11-2 combines with J gene TRBJ2-7, with D perhaps TRBD2 (6 bases). The CDR3 length is 13 residues. V was pared by 1 base and J by 8 bases, with 12 bases between. In germline, CDR1 is SGHAT, CDR2 FQNNGV. The DNA for the CDR3 is TGTGCCAGCAGCTTAGGAGTAGCGGAGAAGCAGTACTTC. It yields the protein CASSLGVAEKQYF.

The gene calls are TRBV7-2 and TRBJ2-7; 7 bases agree with TRBD1. This CDR3 comprises 14 residues. V was clipped by 7 bases and J by 0 bases; unmatched bases: 6. The V gene's germline CDR1 is SGHTA and CDR2 FQGNSA. CDR3 residues: CASNPDRSSYEQYF. CDR3 coding DNA: TGTGCCAGCAACCCGGACAGGAGCTCCTACGAGCAGTACTTC.